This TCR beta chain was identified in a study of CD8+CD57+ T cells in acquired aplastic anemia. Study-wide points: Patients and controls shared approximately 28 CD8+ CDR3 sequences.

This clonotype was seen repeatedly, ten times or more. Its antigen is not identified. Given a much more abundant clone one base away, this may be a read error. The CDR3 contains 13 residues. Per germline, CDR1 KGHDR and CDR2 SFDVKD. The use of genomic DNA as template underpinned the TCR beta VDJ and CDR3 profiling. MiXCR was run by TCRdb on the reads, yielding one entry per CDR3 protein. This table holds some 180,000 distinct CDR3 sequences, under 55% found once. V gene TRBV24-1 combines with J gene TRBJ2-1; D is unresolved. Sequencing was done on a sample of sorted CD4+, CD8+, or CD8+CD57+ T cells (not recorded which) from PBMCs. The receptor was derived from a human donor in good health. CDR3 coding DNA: TGTGCCGCCAGTGATGACTCCTACAATGAGCAGTTCTTC. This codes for CAASDDSYNEQFF.